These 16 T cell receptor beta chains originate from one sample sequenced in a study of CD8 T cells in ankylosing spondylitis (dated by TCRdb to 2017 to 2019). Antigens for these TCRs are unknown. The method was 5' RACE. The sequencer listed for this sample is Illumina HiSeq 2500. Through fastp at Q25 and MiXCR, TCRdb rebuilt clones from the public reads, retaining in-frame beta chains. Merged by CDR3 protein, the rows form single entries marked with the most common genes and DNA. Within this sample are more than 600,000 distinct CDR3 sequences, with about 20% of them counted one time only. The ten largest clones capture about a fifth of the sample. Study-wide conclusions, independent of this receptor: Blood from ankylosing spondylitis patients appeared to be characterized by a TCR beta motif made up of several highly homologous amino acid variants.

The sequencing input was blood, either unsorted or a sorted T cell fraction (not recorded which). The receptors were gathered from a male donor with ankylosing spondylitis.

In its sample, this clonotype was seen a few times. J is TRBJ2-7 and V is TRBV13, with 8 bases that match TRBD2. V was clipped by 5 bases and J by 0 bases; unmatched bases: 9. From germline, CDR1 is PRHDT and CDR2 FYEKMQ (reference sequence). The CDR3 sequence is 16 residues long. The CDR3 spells CASSLSPLAGSYEQYF. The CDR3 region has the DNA TGTGCCAGCAGCCTCTCCCCTCTAGCGGGCTCCTACGAGCAGTACTTC.

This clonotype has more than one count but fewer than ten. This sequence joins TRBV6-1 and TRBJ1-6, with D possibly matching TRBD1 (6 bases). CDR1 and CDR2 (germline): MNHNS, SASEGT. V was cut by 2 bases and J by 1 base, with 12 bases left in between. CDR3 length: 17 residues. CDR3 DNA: TGTGCCAGCAGTGAACGACAGGCCTCGTCCTATAATTCACCCCTCCACTTT. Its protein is CASSERQASSYNSPLHF.

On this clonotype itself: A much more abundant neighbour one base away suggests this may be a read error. CDR3 DNA sequence: TGTGCCAGCAGTCTCGGGACAGGGGTGACCTGGGAGCTGTTTTTT. Its protein product is CASSLGTGVTWELFF. The V call is TRBV12-3 or TRBV12-4, the J call TRBJ2-2; 10 bases agree with TRBD1. The V and J ends lost 5 bases and 9 bases, in that order; junction bases with no gene match: 9. The CDR3 spans 15 residues.

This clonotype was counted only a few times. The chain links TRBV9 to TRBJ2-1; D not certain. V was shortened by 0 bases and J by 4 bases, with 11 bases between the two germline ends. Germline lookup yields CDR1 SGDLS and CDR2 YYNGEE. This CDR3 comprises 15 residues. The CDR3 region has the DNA TGTGCCAGCAGCGTAGCTGGGCTAGAGTACAATGAGCAGTTCTTC. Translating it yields CASSVAGLEYNEQFF.

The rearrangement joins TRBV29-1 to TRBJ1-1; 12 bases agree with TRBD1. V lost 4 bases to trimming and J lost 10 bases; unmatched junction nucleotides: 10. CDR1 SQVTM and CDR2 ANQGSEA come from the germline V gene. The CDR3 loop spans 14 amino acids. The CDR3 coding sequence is TGCAGCGTTGGGGCTGGGACAGGGGGCGATACAGCTTTCTTT. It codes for CSVGAGTGGDTAFF.

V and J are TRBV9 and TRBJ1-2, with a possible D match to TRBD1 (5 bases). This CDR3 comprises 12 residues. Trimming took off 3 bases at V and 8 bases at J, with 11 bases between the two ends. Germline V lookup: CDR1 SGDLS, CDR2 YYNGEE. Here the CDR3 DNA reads TGTGCCAGCAGCGAATGGGGGGGAGGCTACACCTTC. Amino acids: CASSEWGGGYTF.

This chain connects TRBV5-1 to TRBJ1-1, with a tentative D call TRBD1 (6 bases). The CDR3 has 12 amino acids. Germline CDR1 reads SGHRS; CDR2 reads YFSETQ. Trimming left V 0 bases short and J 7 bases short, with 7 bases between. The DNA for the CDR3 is TGCGCCAGCAGCTTGGAGGGGGTTGAAGCTTTCTTT. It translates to CASSLEGVEAFF.

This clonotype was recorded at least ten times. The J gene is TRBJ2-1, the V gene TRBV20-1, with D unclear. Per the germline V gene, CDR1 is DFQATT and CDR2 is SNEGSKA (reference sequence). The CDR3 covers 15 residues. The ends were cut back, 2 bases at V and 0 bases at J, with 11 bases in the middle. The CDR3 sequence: CSARSLESSYNEQFF. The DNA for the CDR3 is TGCAGTGCTAGAAGTCTGGAGAGCTCCTACAATGAGCAGTTCTTC.

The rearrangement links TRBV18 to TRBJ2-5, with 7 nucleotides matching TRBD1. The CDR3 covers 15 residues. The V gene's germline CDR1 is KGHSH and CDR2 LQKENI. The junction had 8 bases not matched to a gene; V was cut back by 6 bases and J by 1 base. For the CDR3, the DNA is TGTGCCAGCTCGCCAAGACAGGGAATCCAAGAGACCCAGTACTTC. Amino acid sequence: CASSPRQGIQETQYF.

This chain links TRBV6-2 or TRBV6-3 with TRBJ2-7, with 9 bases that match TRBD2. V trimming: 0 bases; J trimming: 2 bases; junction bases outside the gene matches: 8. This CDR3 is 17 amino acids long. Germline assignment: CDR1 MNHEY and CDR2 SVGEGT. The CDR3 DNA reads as TGTGCCAGCAGTTACTCGAACTTCCTAGCGGGAACCTACGAGCAGTACTTC. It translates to CASSYSNFLAGTYEQYF.

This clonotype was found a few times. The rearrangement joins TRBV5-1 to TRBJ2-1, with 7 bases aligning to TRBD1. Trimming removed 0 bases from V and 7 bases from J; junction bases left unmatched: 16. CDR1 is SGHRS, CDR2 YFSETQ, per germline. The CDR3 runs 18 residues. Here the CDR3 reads CASSLARSFRGQLNEQFF. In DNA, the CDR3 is TGCGCCAGCAGCTTGGCCAGGTCCTTTAGGGGACAGTTGAATGAGCAGTTCTTC.

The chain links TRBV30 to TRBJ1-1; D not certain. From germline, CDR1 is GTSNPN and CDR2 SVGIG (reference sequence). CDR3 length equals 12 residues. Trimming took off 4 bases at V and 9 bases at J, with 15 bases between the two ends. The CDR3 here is CAWIRTSKKAFF. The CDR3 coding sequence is TGTGCCTGGATACGGACCTCCAAAAAAGCTTTCTTT.

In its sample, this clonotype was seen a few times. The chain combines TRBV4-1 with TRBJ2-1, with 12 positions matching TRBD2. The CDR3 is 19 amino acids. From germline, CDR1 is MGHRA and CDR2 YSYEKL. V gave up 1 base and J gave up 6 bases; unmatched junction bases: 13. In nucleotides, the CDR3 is TGCGCCAGCAGCCAAGGACTAGCGGGGGCCCGCGGGCCGTTCAATGAGCAGTTCTTC. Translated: CASSQGLAGARGPFNEQFF.

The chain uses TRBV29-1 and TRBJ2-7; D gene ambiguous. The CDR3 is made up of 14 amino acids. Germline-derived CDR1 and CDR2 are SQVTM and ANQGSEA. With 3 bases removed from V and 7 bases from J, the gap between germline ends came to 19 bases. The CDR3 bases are TGCAGCGTTGATAGTCTACCCTCGCCGAGGGAGCAGTACTTC. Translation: CSVDSLPSPREQYF.

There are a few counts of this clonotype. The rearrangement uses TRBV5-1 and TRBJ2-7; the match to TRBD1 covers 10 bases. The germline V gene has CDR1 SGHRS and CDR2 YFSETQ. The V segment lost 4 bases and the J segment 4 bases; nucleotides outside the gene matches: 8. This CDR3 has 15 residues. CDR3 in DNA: TGCGCCAGCAGCCCGGGACAGGGGTTCAGGTACGAGCAGTACTTC. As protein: CASSPGQGFRYEQYF.

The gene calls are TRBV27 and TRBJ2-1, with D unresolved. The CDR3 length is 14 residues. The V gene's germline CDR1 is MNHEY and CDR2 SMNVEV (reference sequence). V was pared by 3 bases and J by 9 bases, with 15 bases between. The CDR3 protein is CASSFKELGGEQFF. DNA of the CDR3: TGTGCCAGCAGTTTCAAAGAGCTCGGCGGTGAGCAGTTCTTC.